Below are 2 T cell receptor beta chains sequenced from a single sample in a study of molecular identifiers for immune sequencing clone quantification. Each CDR3 protein is one row after TCRdb ran MiXCR on the PCR reads. The sample records 300,000 to 400,000 distinct CDR3 sequences, roughly 24% being singletons. The sample comprised naive CD8+ T cells from blood, with Jurkat cell RNA spiked in. The subset was: FACS-sorted CD8+CD4-CCR7+CD45RA+ naive T cells. The receptors were sampled from a human donor in good health. Some libraries in this study had Jurkat cell RNA spiked in.

This clonotype came up a few times. The rearrangement uses TRBV6-2 or TRBV6-3 and TRBJ2-3; no firm D call. Trimming cost V 3 bases and J 6 bases, with 10 bases left between them. The V gene's germline CDR1 is MNHEY and CDR2 SVGEGT. The CDR3 spans 13 residues. The CDR3 bases are TGTGCCAGCAGTTATGGGCAACGGGATACGCAGTATTTT. It encodes CASSYGQRDTQYF.

This clonotype was picked up many times. The chain joins TRBV27 to TRBJ1-2; 9 bases line up with TRBD1. V lost 4 bases to trimming and J lost 6 bases; unmatched junction nucleotides: 6. This CDR3 has 14 residues. Germline CDR1 and CDR2: MNHEY and SMNVEV (reference sequence). CDR3 sequence: CASSSIQGANGYTF. Here the CDR3 DNA reads TGTGCCAGCAGTTCGATACAGGGGGCAAATGGCTACACCTTC.